One sample yielded the 12 T cell receptor beta chains listed below, sequenced in a study of vaccination and CD4 T cells after COVID-19 (dated 2022 in TCRdb). These receptors' targets are unknown. Library construction relied on PCR. Sequencing was carried out with an Illumina iSeq 100. TCR sequencing of DNA from cultured CD4+ T cells used the Oncomine TCR Beta short-read assay at the Johns Hopkins FTIC core. Using fastp trimming at Q25 and MiXCR clonotype assembly, TCRdb reanalyzed the public sequencing data and kept in-frame beta chains. Rows are unified per CDR3 protein, each entry keeping the most common DNA and genes. This sample lists 15,000 or so distinct CDR3 sequences; around 37% were detected once. Less than 15% of the sample belongs to the ten largest clones. Per the publication, the treatment or condition label means: approximately 9-day PBMC culture with coronavirus spike peptide pools or control peptides (ViraFEST assay).

Sequencing was performed on cultured CD4+ T cells from blood. These receptors were obtained from a human donor with COVID-19.

The V and J genes are TRBV5-5 and TRBJ1-3, with unresolved D. This CDR3 region has 14 residues. Germline values: CDR1 SGHKS, CDR2 YYEKEE (reference sequence). V was pared by 0 bases and J by 0 bases, with 4 bases between. CDR3 DNA: TGTGCCAGCAGCTTGGACGCCTCTGGAAACACCATATATTTT. This translates into CASSLDASGNTIYF. Variable domain in full (rest from reference TRBV5-5 and TRBJ1-3): DAGVTQSPTHLIKTRGQQVTLRCSPISGHKSVSWYQQVLGQGPQFIFQYYEKEERGRGNFPDRFSARQFPNYSSELNVNALLLGDSALYLCASSLDASGNTIYFGEGSWLTVV.

Only a few counts were recorded for this clonotype. V gene TRBV11-2 combines with J gene TRBJ2-2; unclear D gene. The CDR3 loop spans 14 amino acids. Germline V gives CDR1 SGHAT, CDR2 FQNNGV. Between the trimmed V and J ends, which lost 3 bases and 6 bases, there was a span of 11 bases. CDR3: CASSFAQGSGELFF. In DNA, the CDR3 is TGTGCCAGCAGCTTCGCCCAAGGGTCCGGGGAGCTGTTTTTT.

CDR3 region: CASSYVGIQETQYF. CDR3 DNA: TGTGCCAGCAGTTACGTAGGGATCCAAGAGACCCAGTACTTC. This chain connects TRBV6-5 to TRBJ2-5; D uncertain. The V gene lost 2 bases and the J gene lost 1 base, with 8 bases spanning the gap. The CDR3 has 14 amino acids. CDR1 MNHEY and CDR2 SVGAGI come from the germline V gene.

Notes on this clonotype: The junction differs from germline at one of its ends, possibly a read error. The DNA for the CDR3 is TGCAGTGCCAGAGCGGGGGGGCCGGGAGAGACCCAGTACTTC. This gives the protein CSARAGGPGETQYF. This sequence joins TRBV20-1 and TRBJ2-5, with TRBD2 matching 10 bases. There are 14 residues in the CDR3. Looked up from germline, CDR1 is DFQATT and CDR2 is SNEGSKA (reference sequence).

The chain is built from TRBV19 and TRBJ2-2; 9 bases are shared with TRBD1. Germline V gene sequence: CDR1 LNHDA, CDR2 SQIVND (reference sequence). The CDR3 sequence is 19 residues long. The V and J ends lost 6 bases and 7 bases, in that order; junction bases with no gene match: 21. The CDR3 loop reads CASRNDGYGNRGLGGELFF. The CDR3 nucleotides are TGTGCCAGTAGGAACGACGGCTACGGAAACAGGGGGCTGGGCGGGGAGCTGTTTTTT.

This sequence joins TRBV2 and TRBJ1-5, with 8 positions matching TRBD1. There are 15 residues in the CDR3. The trim removed 6 bases at V and 5 bases at J, leaving 9 bases unmatched. Germline V gives CDR1 SNHLY, CDR2 FYNNEI. CDR3: CASSESGTGYQPQHF. The DNA of the CDR3 is TGTGCCAGCAGCGAATCCGGGACAGGATATCAGCCCCAGCATTTT. Looking up the rest from reference TRBV2 and TRBJ1-5 gives the full variable domain: EPEVTQTPSHQVTQMGQEVILRCVPISNHLYFYWYRQILGQKVEFLVSFYNNEISEKSEIFDDQFSVERPDGSNFTLKIRSTKLEDSAMYFCASSESGTGYQPQHFGDGTRLSIL.

The chain combines TRBV20-1 with TRBJ2-1; TRBD2 matches at 7 bases. J gave up 0 bases and V 0 bases, and 11 bases lay outside the gene matches. The germline V gene has CDR1 DFQATT and CDR2 SNEGSKA (reference sequence). This CDR3 has 18 amino acids. The CDR3 sequence: CSAREPLGGRSSYNEQFF. CDR3 nucleotides: TGCAGTGCTAGAGAACCCCTGGGGGGGAGGAGCTCCTACAATGAGCAGTTCTTC.

The J gene is TRBJ2-3, the V gene TRBV7-2; TRBD2 agrees at 11 bases. The CDR3 has 14 amino acids. V was pared by 5 bases and J by 7 bases, with 5 bases of the junction left unmatched. Germline lookup yields CDR1 SGHTA and CDR2 FQGNSA. DNA of the CDR3: TGTGCCAGCAGCACTGGGACTAGCGGAAATACGCAGTATTTT. As protein: CASSTGTSGNTQYF.

The chain recombines TRBV6-5 with TRBJ2-7; D gene unclear. The V end was cut by 2 bases, the J end by 3 bases, with 8 bases between. Looked up from germline, CDR1 is MNHEY and CDR2 is SVGAGI. The CDR3 sequence is 13 residues long. CDR3 nucleotide sequence: TGTGCCAGCAGTTACGGGCATTTCTACGAGCAGTACTTC. Amino acid sequence: CASSYGHFYEQYF.

DNA for the CDR3: TGTGCCAGCAGTTTGACAATCTATGGCTACACCTTC. Its translation: CASSLTIYGYTF. The V gene is TRBV12-3 or TRBV12-4, the J gene TRBJ1-2; D remains unclear. V was trimmed by 3 bases and J by 4 bases, leaving 6 bases between them. The CDR3 is 12 residues long.

This clonotype was seen a handful of times. V is TRBV11-2 and J is TRBJ2-5, with 8 bases aligning to TRBD1. CDR1 is SGHAT and CDR2 is FQNNGV in the germline V gene. V lost 3 bases to trimming and J lost 6 bases; unmatched junction nucleotides: 3. The CDR3 runs 13 residues. The CDR3, as DNA: TGTGCCAGCAGCTTCGGACAGGGAAAGACCCAGTACTTC. It is translated as CASSFGQGKTQYF.

CDR3 sequence (DNA): TGTGCCAGCAGCCAGAGACAGGGGGATGGCTACACCTTC. It yields the protein CASSQRQGDGYTF. V usage is TRBV7-9 and J usage is TRBJ1-2; 9 nucleotides match TRBD1. The J segment lost 6 bases and the V segment lost 5 bases, leaving 4 bases of the junction unmatched. Germline V gives CDR1 SEHNR, CDR2 FQNEAQ (reference sequence). The CDR3 runs to 13 residues.